The rows below give T cell receptor beta chains drawn from one sample of a study of regulatory T cells in long-lasting Graves disease. TCRdb passed the multiplex PCR reads through MiXCR, listing each CDR3 protein once. The table includes roughly 500,000 distinct CDR3 sequences, more than 10% detected once. In addition, the sample was reused for a study of T cells in Graves' hyperthyroidism and ophthalmopathy.

The sample consisted of peripheral blood mononuclear cells (PBMCs), taken at new diagnosis, from a patient treated with antithyroid drugs. These receptors were obtained from a woman in her 30s with Graves disease. Each CDR3 is given with its conserved first and last residue. The D gene is left open where the match is weak. Expanded clones get a size class; other rows say once, few or many, or leave the size out.

j_call clone_size v_call cdr3_length d_call cdr3_aa cdr3_nt
TRBJ1-5 . TRBV7-9 15 . CASSPPNSGNQPQHF TGTGCCAGCAGCCCCCCAAACAGCGGGAATCAGCCCCAGCATTTT
TRBJ2-5 few TRBV28 14 . CASSPTTVQETQYF TGTGCCAGCAGTCCCACGACAGTCCAAGAGACCCAGTACTTC
TRBJ2-3 . TRBV9 16 TRBD2 CASSVLAGVSTDTQYF TGTGCCAGCAGCGTTCTAGCGGGAGTTAGCACAGATACGCAGTATTTT
TRBJ2-1 many TRBV2 11 . CASFHGPEWFF TGTGCCAGCTTCCACGGCCCGGAGTGGTTCTTC
TRBJ1-2 . TRBV28 14 TRBD1 CASSSPGTGYGCTF TGTGCCAGCAGTTCTCCCGGGACAGGCTATGGCTGCACCTTC
TRBJ2-1 . TRBV19 14 . CASSPQTRINEQFF TGTGCCAGTAGTCCCCAGACTAGGATCAATGAGCAGTTCTTC
TRBJ2-5 many TRBV7-2 13 . CASSLRGRETQYF TGTGCCAGCAGCTTAAGAGGGAGAGAGACCCAGTACTTC
TRBJ2-1 . TRBV9 14 . CASSVESANNEQFF TGTGCCAGCAGCGTAGAGTCAGCGAACAATGAGCAGTTCTTC
TRBJ2-7 many TRBV11-1 14 . CASSLGGPPYEQYF TGTGCCAGCAGTTTGGGGGGCCCCCCCTACGAGCAGTACTTC
TRBJ2-7 many TRBV11-2 12 . CASSSESYEQYF TGTGCCAGCAGTTCTGAATCCTACGAGCAGTACTTC
TRBJ2-7 many TRBV9 15 TRBD1 CASSVKGTGNDEQYF TGTGCCAGCAGCGTCAAGGGGACAGGGAACGACGAGCAGTACTTC
TRBJ2-7 many TRBV6-1 14 . CASSPRGETYEQYF TGTGCCAGCAGTCCGAGGGGCGAAACCTACGAGCAGTACTTC
TRBJ2-7 . TRBV5-1 12 TRBD1 CASSLTGTGFIF TGCGCCAGCAGCCTAACCGGGACAGGGTTTATTTTC
TRBJ1-1 many TRBV19 14 TRBD1 CASFRDRVNTEAFF TGTGCCAGTTTTCGGGACAGGGTGAACACTGAAGCTTTCTTT
TRBJ2-1 many TRBV6-2/TRBV6-3 15 . CASSLWGRGDNEQFF TGTGCCAGCAGTTTGTGGGGGAGGGGGGACAATGAGCAGTTCTTC
TRBJ2-6 . TRBV19 17 . CASSFGGLTSGANVLTF TGTGCCAGTAGTTTCGGGGGGCTAACCTCTGGGGCCAACGTCCTGACTTTC
TRBJ2-1 few TRBV6-1 16 TRBD2 CASRRKGGSSYNEQFF TGTGCCAGCAGGCGGAAGGGAGGGAGCTCCTACAATGAGCAGTTCTTC
TRBJ1-3 many TRBV28 16 . CASSEDSSFSGNTIYF TGTGCCAGCAGTGAGGACAGTTCCTTCTCTGGAAACACCATATATTTT
TRBJ1-1 . TRBV20-1 15 . CSARRAGSMNTEAFF TGCAGTGCTAGAAGGGCAGGGTCCATGAACACTGAAGCTTTCTTT
TRBJ2-3 many TRBV14 13 . CASSQTRTDTQYF TGTGCCAGCAGCCAAACGCGCACAGATACGCAGTATTTT
TRBJ1-1 many TRBV15 17 . CATSRDAGPLRNAEAFF TGTGCCACCAGCAGAGACGCGGGACCGCTGAGAAACGCTGAAGCTTTCTTT
TRBJ2-7 many TRBV30 14 . CAWSVWSDPYEQYF TGTGCCTGGAGCGTGTGGAGCGACCCCTACGAGCAGTACTTC